This T cell receptor (beta chain) was sequenced in a study of blood T cells in healthy people across ages. A remark on this clonotype: Its antigen is not identified.

Trimming took off 2 bases at V and 4 bases at J, with 12 bases between the two ends. Germline lookup yields CDR1 MGHRA and CDR2 YSYEKL. This CDR3 contains 14 residues. Sample-barcoded 5' priming and a J-beta primer mix drove a second PCR of roughly 6 to 12 cycles. TCRdb independently ran MiXCR on the 5' RACE reads; one entry per CDR3 protein. The sample carries 920,000 or so distinct CDR3 sequences, 40% to 55% recorded once. The individuals who served as donors were healthy Caucasians living in Russia, aged about 6 to 90. Every participating donor contributed around 9.5 milliliters of peripheral blood through a draw. General study points: It was the long-lived donors that had more naive CD4+ cells and higher diversity than aged donors. It was held that the diversity estimates obtained from one million T cells were underestimates.

The source is a woman in her sixties in good health. The sequenced sample consisted of blood. The chain joins TRBV4-1 to TRBJ2-7; tentative D call: TRBD2 (5 bases). In DNA form, the CDR3 reads TGCGCCAGCAGCCAAAAGGACTTCGTTTACGAGCAGTACTTC. It yields the protein CASSQKDFVYEQYF.